This paragraph covers one T cell receptor beta chain sequence. This entry belongs to a study of T cells in Graves' hyperthyroidism and ophthalmopathy. It was 8 to 10 ml of fresh peripheral blood that supplied the PBMCs. Amplified TCR beta CDR3 regions came from RNA transcripts. First-round RT-PCR of the TCR CDR3 relied on the HTBI primer set. TCRdb called the multiplex PCR reads again in MiXCR, with one record for every CDR3 protein. The sample records some 500,000 distinct CDR3 sequences, roughly 25% being singletons. The ends lost 7 bases at V and 0 bases at J; junction bases unmatched: 9. Germline CDR1 reads MNHEY; CDR2 reads SVGEGT. The CDR3 extends over 16 amino acids.

What was sequenced was blood. This TCR derives from a woman in her 30s with Graves' ophthalmopathy. The gene calls are TRBV6-2 or TRBV6-3 and TRBJ2-7; 10 bases are shared with TRBD2. The CDR3 sequence is CASTSPPSGSSYEQYF. The CDR3 nucleotides read TGTGCCAGCACCAGTCCCCCTAGCGGGAGCTCCTACGAGCAGTACTTC.